This record looks at one T cell receptor (beta chain) sequence and its context. Antigen: not known. TCRdb's copy holds only in-frame clones and misses some; the assay was immunoSEQ multiplex PCR. Found here are about 110,000 clones, 68% of them singletons; the top ten hold about 25%. Study donors comprised healthy, HIV-negative adults devoid of recent acute infection or vaccination. This sample is part of a study of shared clonotypes between healthy human individuals. Study-level background: Researchers assigned three CD4 naive, three CD4 memory, two CD8 naive and one CD8 memory plate to each donor. Notes on the study in general: Since donors were few, the genetic and exposure-history diversity represented was limited. Sequencing depth was predicted to influence how clonotypes are shared among donors.

Sequencing was performed on memory CD8+ T cells sorted from blood. Subset denoted: CD45RO+ cells pooled with CCR7-negative TemRA cells. This receptor was identified in a woman in her thirties in good health.

CDR3 in DNA: TGTGCCAGCAGCCAACTAGCTACTGAGCAGTTCTTC. Translated, it gives CASSQLATEQFF. The chain links TRBV4-2 to TRBJ2-1; D might be TRBD2 (5 bases). The CDR3 sequence is 12 residues long. V lost 2 bases to trimming and J lost 9 bases, with 8 bases between them. CDR1 is LGHNA, CDR2 YNFKEQ, per germline.